Following are 22 T cell receptor beta chains from one sample sequenced in a study of shared clonotypes between healthy human individuals. Sequencing was performed with immunoSEQ multiplex PCR; in TCRdb, only in-frame clones are kept and a portion is missing. Counted here are some 2,000,000 clones, about 94% occurring once; the ten biggest clones make up roughly 0.13%. Sample: naive CD4+ T cells sorted from blood. The subset: CD45RA+ positively selected. These receptors all stem from a man aged 18 to 30 in good health.

The chain combines TRBV13 with TRBJ2-5, with a tentative D call TRBD1 (5 bases). The germline CDR1 and CDR2 sequences are PRHDT and FYEKMQ (reference sequence). The ends were cut back, 2 bases at V and 4 bases at J, with 14 bases in the middle. CDR3 length: 15 residues. The CDR3 spells CASSLTGRERETQYF. The CDR3 DNA sequence: TGTGCCAGCAGCTTAACGGGCAGGGAAAGAGAGACCCAGTACTTC.

This clone appeared once. The CDR3 DNA follows: TGTGCCAGCAGTTCAGGACAGAGTAGCAATCAGCCCCAGCATTTT. It codes for CASSSGQSSNQPQHF. The rearrangement joins TRBV6-1 to TRBJ1-5, with TRBD1 as a possible D gene (6 bases). V lost 5 bases to trimming and J lost 0 bases, with 11 bases between them. Germline V gives CDR1 MNHNS, CDR2 SASEGT. The CDR3 spans 15 residues.

The J gene is TRBJ2-7, the V gene TRBV4-3; no clear D gene. The germline V gene has CDR1 LGHNA and CDR2 YSLEER. The V gene lost 0 bases and the J gene lost 1 base, with 22 bases spanning the gap. This CDR3 has 19 amino acids. The CDR3 spells CASSQEHRPHAWGSYEQYF. The CDR3 DNA reads as TGCGCCAGCAGCCAAGAACACCGTCCGCATGCCTGGGGATCCTACGAGCAGTACTTC.

J is TRBJ2-3 and V is TRBV7-4; 7 bases align to TRBD1. V shed 0 bases and J 3 bases; nucleotides not matched to a gene: 9. The germline V gene has CDR1 SGHVT and CDR2 SQSDAQ. This CDR3 contains 17 residues. CDR3 loop: CASSLARQGRGTDTQYF. CDR3 nucleotides: TGTGCCAGCAGCTTAGCGCGACAGGGCAGGGGAACAGATACGCAGTATTTT.

DNA of the CDR3: TGCGCCAGCAGTGAGGCTCGACTAGCGGGAGCCAGCGAGCAGTTCTTC. Amino acids: CASSEARLAGASEQFF. This chain links TRBV10-1 with TRBJ2-1; 12 bases line up with TRBD2. With 2 bases clipped from V and 10 bases from J, the junction kept 9 bases outside the gene matches. The CDR3 totals 16 residues. Germline V CDR1 and CDR2: WNHNN, SYGVQD (reference sequence).

V usage is TRBV6-1 and J usage is TRBJ1-1; D gene ambiguous. The length of the CDR3 is 17 residues. Germline V CDR1 and CDR2: MNHNS, SASEGT. Trimming took off 2 bases at V and 2 bases at J, with 18 bases between the two ends. CDR3 coding DNA: TGTGCCAGCAGTGAATGGATGAGCGGGCCAGAAAACACTGAAGCTTTCTTT. It encodes CASSEWMSGPENTEAFF.

The chain combines TRBV19 with TRBJ2-3, with D possibly matching TRBD2 (6 bases). From germline, CDR1 is LNHDA and CDR2 SQIVND (reference sequence). V lost 5 bases, J lost 6 bases, and 12 bases lay in between. This CDR3 is 13 amino acids long. The CDR3 region is CASSQALADTQYF. DNA for the CDR3: TGTGCCAGTAGTCAGGCCCTAGCGGATACGCAGTATTTT. The variable domain in full, with the rest retrieved from reference TRBV19 and TRBJ2-3, is DGGITQSPKYLFRKEGQNVTLSCEQNLNHDAMYWYRQDPGQGLRLIYYSQIVNDFQKGDIAEGYSVSREKKESFPLTVTSAQKNPTAFYLCASSQALADTQYFGPGTRLTVL.

The chain combines TRBV21-1 with TRBJ2-7; TRBD1 is the table's D call, not checked against the DNA. TRBV21-1 is classified as a pseudogene. The CDR3 runs to 15 residues. The CDR3 region is CASSLFRDTSYEQYF. In nucleotides, the CDR3 is TGTGCCAGCAGTCTTTTCCGGGACACCTCCTACGAGCAGTACTTC.

V and J are TRBV29-1 and TRBJ1-4; D unresolved. This CDR3 region has 12 residues. Trimming stripped 4 bases from V and 3 bases from J, with 6 bases between. Germline lookup yields CDR1 SQVTM and CDR2 ANQGSEA. CDR3 protein: CSVGGANEKLFF. The CDR3 region has the DNA TGCAGCGTTGGAGGTGCTAATGAAAAACTGTTTTTT.

V and J are TRBV5-1 and TRBJ2-5; D is tentatively TRBD1 or TRBD2 (5 bases each). Germline CDR1 is SGHRS and CDR2 is YFSETQ. The CDR3 spans 13 residues. Trimming shortened V by 9 bases and J by 1 base, and 13 bases separated the two germline ends. CDR3 protein: CATHRDGQETQYF. CDR3 nucleotide sequence: TGCGCCACCCACCGGGACGGCCAAGAGACCCAGTACTTC. Looking up the rest from reference TRBV5-1 and TRBJ2-5 gives the full variable domain: KAGVTQTPRYLIKTRGQQVTLSCSPISGHRSVSWYQQTPGQGLQFLFEYFSETQRNKGNFPGRFSGRQFSNSRSEMNVSTLELGDSALYLCATHRDGQETQYFGPGTRLLVL.

The V and J genes are TRBV28 and TRBJ2-5, with a weak D call TRBD1 (5 bases). The length of the CDR3 is 13 residues. With 8 bases removed from V and 2 bases from J, the gap between germline ends came to 12 bases. Per the germline V gene, CDR1 is MDHEN and CDR2 is SYDVKM. This CDR3 is CASQDSTQETQYF. The CDR3 bases are TGTGCCAGCCAAGACAGCACACAAGAGACCCAGTACTTC.

The chain couples TRBV18 to TRBJ1-4; no definite D call. Germline V gives CDR1 KGHSH, CDR2 LQKENI. The CDR3 contains 15 residues. Trimming took 3 bases from V and 8 from J, leaving 16 bases between them. The DNA of the CDR3 is TGTGCCAGCTCACCCCCGGGCCCCGACCGGGAAAAACTGTTTTTT. Its translation is CASSPPGPDREKLFF. The full variable domain, in which reference TRBV18 and TRBJ1-4 provide the parts outside the CDR3, is NAGVMQNPRHLVRRRGQEARLRCSPMKGHSHVYWYRQLPEEGLKFMVYLQKENIIDESGMPKERFSAEFPKEGPSILRIQQVVRGDSAAYFCASSPPGPDREKLFFGSGTQLSVL.

In its sample, this clone was seen once. The chain uses TRBV10-3 and TRBJ2-7, with a tentative D call TRBD1 (7 bases). CDR1 and CDR2 from the germline V gene are ENHRY and SYGVKD. The CDR3 consists of 10 residues. Trimming left V 8 bases short and J 6 bases short, with 8 bases between. The DNA of the CDR3 is TGTGCCATCCAGGGGGGCGAGCAGTACTTC. Its translation: CAIQGGEQYF.

This sequence joins TRBV6-1 and TRBJ2-4; possible D gene TRBD1, 6 bases. V was cut by 1 base and J by 4 bases, with 11 bases left in between. The CDR3 length is 15 residues. Germline CDR1 is MNHNS and CDR2 is SASEGT. CDR3 DNA: TGTGCCAGCAGTGAAGTTAAGACAGGAAAAAACATTCAGTACTTC. It specifies CASSEVKTGKNIQYF.

The chain links TRBV28 to TRBJ2-3, with no clear D. V was pared by 5 bases and J by 2 bases, with 14 bases between. CDR1 and CDR2 from the germline V gene are MDHEN and SYDVKM. This CDR3 region has 15 residues. This chain's CDR3 is CASSPVSSPTDTQYF. CDR3 DNA sequence: TGTGCCAGCAGTCCGGTTTCCTCCCCCACAGATACGCAGTATTTT.

This rearrangement joins TRBV5-6 to TRBJ2-2; a possible D gene is TRBD1 (5 bases). The length of the CDR3 is 15 residues. From germline, CDR1 is SGHDT and CDR2 YYEEEE. V was shortened by 4 bases and J by 6 bases, with 16 bases between the two germline ends. As DNA, the CDR3 is TGTGCCAGCAGCAGGGGCCCTTTAGGAGCCGGGGAGCTGTTTTTT. This codes for CASSRGPLGAGELFF.

Remarks on this clone: No DNA is shown, since the ends of the CDR3 on it are uncertain; the CDR3 is the one TCRdb lists. The J gene is TRBJ1-1, the V gene TRBV7-2; the table assigns TRBD1, which was not confirmed against the DNA. The germline CDR1 and CDR2 sequences are SGHTA and FQGNSA. The CDR3 is 15 amino acids long, termini counted. The CDR3 sequence: CASSFGSGPQGEAFF.

The chain joins TRBV21-1 to TRBJ2-3. TRBV21-1 is described as a pseudogene. The CDR3 extends over 14 amino acids. This CDR3 reads CASSNPLGRYTQYF. CDR3 DNA: TGTGCCAGCAGCAACCCCCTGGGAAGGTATACGCAGTATTTT.

The chain combines TRBV30 with TRBJ2-7; D perhaps matches TRBD1 (6 bases). This CDR3 spans 14 amino acids. V gave up 4 bases and J gave up 2 bases, with 15 bases separating them. Germline V gene lookup returns CDR1 GTSNPN and CDR2 SVGIG (reference sequence). The CDR3 bases are TGTGCCTGGACTAAAGGGGGAACGGCCTACGAGCAGTACTTC. Translation gives CAWTKGGTAYEQYF.

The V call is TRBV5-6, the J call TRBJ1-2; TRBD1 agrees at 7 bases. This CDR3 region has 15 residues. V lost 0 bases, J lost 4 bases, and 6 bases stayed unmatched. Germline loops: CDR1 SGHDT, CDR2 YYEEEE. CDR3 bases: TGTGCCAGCAGCTTGGCGGACAGGTTAGGCTATGGCTACACCTTC. It yields the protein CASSLADRLGYGYTF.

The chain is built from TRBV6-1 and TRBJ2-2; TRBD1 agrees at 7 bases. This CDR3 spans 15 amino acids. The germline CDR1 and CDR2 sequences are MNHNS and SASEGT. V was pared by 6 bases and J by 0 bases, with 4 bases of the junction left unmatched. The DNA for the CDR3 is TGTGCCAGCAGCTCCGGGACAGCGAACACCGGGGAGCTGTTTTTT. Translated, it gives CASSSGTANTGELFF.

The rearrangement uses TRBV7-9 and TRBJ2-2; the D is unclear. CDR1 and CDR2 (germline): SEHNR, FQNEAQ (reference sequence). The CDR3 contains 19 residues. V gave up 5 bases and J gave up 6 bases, with 28 bases separating them. The CDR3 sequence: CASSQLFRRSGNVAGELFF. As DNA, the CDR3 is TGTGCCAGCAGCCAACTTTTTAGGAGATCTGGGAATGTCGCCGGGGAGCTGTTTTTT.